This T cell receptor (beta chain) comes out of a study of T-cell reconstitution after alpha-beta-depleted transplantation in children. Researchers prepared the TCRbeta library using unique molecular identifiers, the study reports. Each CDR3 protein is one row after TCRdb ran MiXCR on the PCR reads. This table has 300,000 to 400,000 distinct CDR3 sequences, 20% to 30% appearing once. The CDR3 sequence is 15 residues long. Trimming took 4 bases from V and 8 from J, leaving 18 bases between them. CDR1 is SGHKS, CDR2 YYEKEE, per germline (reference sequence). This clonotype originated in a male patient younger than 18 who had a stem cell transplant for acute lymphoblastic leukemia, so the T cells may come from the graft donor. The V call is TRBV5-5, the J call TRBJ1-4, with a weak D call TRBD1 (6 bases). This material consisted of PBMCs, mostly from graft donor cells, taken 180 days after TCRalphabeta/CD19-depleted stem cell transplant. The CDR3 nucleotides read TGTGCCAGCAGCGTTACAGGGATTACACCCGAAAAACTGTTTTTT. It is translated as CASSVTGITPEKLFF.